A selection of T cell receptor beta chains follows, all from one sample in a study of T cell responses to AZD1222 COVID-19 vaccine. TCRdb's table, derived via immunoSEQ multiplex PCR, lists solely in-frame clones and lacks some. Altogether about 140,000 clones are present, 93% being singletons, with the ten largest covering approximately 5%. The material sequenced was peripheral blood, taken on day 0 of AZD1222 vaccination. The origin of the receptors is an adult in good health. Each CDR3 is given with its conserved first and last residue. Fields, in order: D gene, V gene, J gene, clone size, CDR3 DNA, CDR3 protein. A D gene is named only where the DNA matches it firmly. Clone size is not always given. Where it is, it says once, few, many or a class for expanded clones.

TRBD2	TRBV3-1/TRBV3-2	TRBJ2-7	.	TGTGCCAGCAGCCCTCCGGGACTAGCGGGGGTCCGCTACGAGCAGTACTTC	CASSPPGLAGVRYEQYF
.	TRBV19	TRBJ1-2	.	TGTGCCAGTAGTATCGGACGGGGAGTCTATGGCTACACCTTC	CASSIGRGVYGYTF
TRBD1	TRBV12-5	TRBJ1-1	.	TGTGCTAGTGGTCGTGGGACAGGGAGGACTGAAGCTTTCTTT	CASGRGTGRTEAFF
.	TRBV29-1	TRBJ1-1	.	TGCAGCGCCGGCAGGGGTAGGAACACTGAAGCTTTCTTT	CSAGRGRNTEAFF
TRBD2	TRBV3-1/TRBV3-2	TRBJ2-3	.	TGTGCCAGCAGCCAAGCACTAGCGGGGAGCACAGATACGCAGTATTTT	CASSQALAGSTDTQYF
.	TRBV19	TRBJ1-1	.	TGTGCCAGTAGGGCCCAAGCTGAAGCTTTCTTT	CASRAQAEAFF
TRBD2	TRBV10-2	TRBJ2-7	.	TGCGCCAGCAGTGAGTCAGGAGCGGGAGGGAACGAGCAGTACTTC	CASSESGAGGNEQYF
TRBD1	TRBV19	TRBJ1-5	once	TGTGCCAGTATTCCGCGGGCAGGGGGTGTTAGGCCCCAGCATTTT	CASIPRAGGVRPQHF
.	TRBV10-3	TRBJ1-4	once	TGTGCCATCAGGGCGACAGACACTGGGAAACTGTTTTTT	CAIRATDTGKLFF
.	TRBV14	TRBJ2-7	once	TGTGCCAGCAGCCAGCGTCCAGGGGCCCAGACTACGAGGAACTTC	CASSQRPGAQTTRNF
TRBD1	TRBV6-2/TRBV6-3	TRBJ2-2	.	TGTGCCAGCAGTGGAGTTACAGGGGCCCCCAACACCGGGGAGCTGTTTTTT	CASSGVTGAPNTGELFF
.	TRBV4-1	TRBJ1-1	.	TGCGCCAGCAGCCAAAACCCCGGCGAAGCTTTCTTT	CASSQNPGEAFF
.	TRBV7-3	TRBJ2-5	.	TGTGCCAGCAGCTTAATGAACAGCCAAGAGACCCAGTACTTC	CASSLMNSQETQYF
TRBD2	TRBV27	TRBJ2-5	few	TGTGCCAGCCGACTAGCGGGAGGGGAGACCCAGTACTTC	CASRLAGGETQYF
.	TRBV7-3	TRBJ1-2	.	TGTGCCAGCAGCTTAACTCCCAGGGAGGGTGGCTACACCTTC	CASSLTPREGGYTF
.	TRBV7-2	TRBJ2-7	.	TGTGCCAGCAGCCCAGGTTTCCTGACAGACGAGCAGTACTTC	CASSPGFLTDEQYF
TRBD1	TRBV5-4	TRBJ1-3	.	TGTGCCAGCAGCTTGGAGACAGGGAATGTGGCTGGAAACACCATATATTTT	CASSLETGNVAGNTIYF
.	TRBV6-5	TRBJ1-1	.	TGTGCCAGCACCTATTCTGGGAACACTGAAGCTTTCTTT	CASTYSGNTEAFF
.	TRBV27	TRBJ2-7	.	TGTGCCAGCAGTTACAGGGAATCCTACGAGCAGTACTTC	CASSYRESYEQYF
.	TRBV30	TRBJ2-1	few	TGTGCCTGGAGTGTACTTCACAGTGAGCAGTTCTTC	CAWSVLHSEQFF
.	TRBV6-6	TRBJ1-5	.	TGTGCCAGCAGTTACGAAGGGGGAAGCAATCAGCCCCAGCATTTT	CASSYEGGSNQPQHF
.	TRBV5-5	TRBJ1-6	.	TGTGCCAGCAGCTTAAATCCGGATAATTCACCCCTCCACTTT	CASSLNPDNSPLHF
TRBD2	TRBV19	TRBJ2-3	.	TGTGCCAGCAGGACTAGCGTAGGTGTTTTTTCTAGCACAGATACGCAGTATTTT	CASRTSVGVFSSTDTQYF
.	TRBV30	TRBJ1-5	.	TGTGCCTGGAATCTTCCCAATCAGCCCCAGCATTTT	CAWNLPNQPQHF
.	TRBV4-3	TRBJ2-7	.	TGCGCCAGCAGCCAAGTTGGCCCCCCAGGAGGCTACGAGCAGTACTTC	CASSQVGPPGGYEQYF
TRBD1	TRBV9	TRBJ2-1	.	TGTGCCAGCAGCGTTCAGGGGGCCTACAATGAGCAGTTCTTC	CASSVQGAYNEQFF
.	TRBV19	TRBJ1-2	.	TGTGCCAGTAGTACTTCAGACGTATATGGCTACACCTTC	CASSTSDVYGYTF
.	TRBV12-3/TRBV12-4	TRBJ1-1	.	TGTGCCAGCAGTTTGACCTCTCAAGCTTTCTTT	CASSLTSQAFF
TRBD2	TRBV5-1	TRBJ2-7	few	TGCGCCAGCTCGGGACTAGGGTATGACGAGCAGTACTTC	CASSGLGYDEQYF
.	TRBV7-8	TRBJ1-1	few	TGTGCCAGCATCCAATTCGGGCCGTCCTCCGTGAACACTGAAGCTTTCTTT	CASIQFGPSSVNTEAFF
.	TRBV5-1	TRBJ1-2	.	TGCGCCAGCAGCTCGGACGGAACGAGTGGCTACACCTTC	CASSSDGTSGYTF
.	TRBV5-1	TRBJ1-2	.	TGCGCCAGCAGCCAAGGGACCTCTAACTATGGCTACACCTTC	CASSQGTSNYGYTF
.	TRBV12-3/TRBV12-4	TRBJ2-7	.	TGTGCCAGCAGATTGAGCTCCTACGAGCAGTACTTC	CASRLSSYEQYF
TRBD1	TRBV3-1/TRBV3-2	TRBJ1-6	.	TGTGCCAGCAGCCAACTGCCACACCTGACAGGGGGCAGTTCACCCCTCCACTTT	CASSQLPHLTGGSSPLHF
TRBD1	TRBV9	TRBJ2-7	.	TGTGCCAGCAGCGTAGCCGGGACAGGGGTTAGCGAGCAGTACTTC	CASSVAGTGVSEQYF
.	TRBV9	TRBJ2-2	.	TGTGCCAGCAGCGTAGAGTATAACGGGGAGCTGTTTTTT	CASSVEYNGELFF
.	TRBV6-5	TRBJ2-7	.	TGTGCCAGCAGCCTCGAGGCAGGAGACTCCTACGAGCAGTACTTC	CASSLEAGDSYEQYF
.	TRBV6-5	TRBJ1-3	.	TGTGCCAGCAGCCCCGGGACTAATGGAAACACCATATATTTT	CASSPGTNGNTIYF